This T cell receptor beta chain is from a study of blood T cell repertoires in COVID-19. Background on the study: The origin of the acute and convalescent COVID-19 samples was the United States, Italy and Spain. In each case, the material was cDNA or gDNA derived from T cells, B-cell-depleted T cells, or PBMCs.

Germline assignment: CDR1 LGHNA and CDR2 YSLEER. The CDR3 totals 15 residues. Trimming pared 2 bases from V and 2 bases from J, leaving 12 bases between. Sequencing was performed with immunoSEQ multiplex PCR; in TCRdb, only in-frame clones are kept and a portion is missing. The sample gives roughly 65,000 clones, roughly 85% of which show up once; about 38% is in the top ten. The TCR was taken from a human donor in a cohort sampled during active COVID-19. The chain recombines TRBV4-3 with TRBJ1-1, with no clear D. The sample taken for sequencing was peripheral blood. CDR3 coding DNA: TGCGCCAGCAGCCAAAGCACCGAAATTAACACTGAAGCTTTCTTT. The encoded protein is CASSQSTEINTEAFF.